These 2 T cell receptor beta chains came from one sample sequenced in a study of shared clonotypes between healthy human individuals. TCRdb keeps only in-frame clones here, not all; method: immunoSEQ multiplex PCR. The sample includes around 2.5 million clones, 80% to 95% of them seen just once. The sample comprised naive CD4+ T cells from PBMCs. Sample subset: CD45RA+ positively selected. These receptors all stem from a man aged 18 to 30 in good health. Some clones in this sample may be carry-over from other donors' samples.

The chain employs TRBV29-1 and TRBJ2-6; 7 nucleotides match TRBD1. The CDR3 covers 15 residues. Trimming at V came to 4 bases and at J to 2 bases, leaving 5 bases not matched to a gene. CDR1 SQVTM and CDR2 ANQGSEA come from the germline V gene. CDR3 DNA sequence: TGCAGCGTTGGTAAGGGGGCAGCTGGGGCCAACGTCCTGACTTTC. This sequence encodes CSVGKGAAGANVLTF. Together with reference TRBV29-1 and TRBJ2-6, the CDR3 gives the full variable domain: SAVISQKPSRDICQRGTSLTIQCQVDSQVTMMFWYRQQPGQSLTLIATANQGSEATYESGFVIDKFPISRPNLTFSTLTVSNMSPEDSSIYLCSVGKGAAGANVLTFGAGSRLTVL.

The V gene is TRBV7-2, the J gene TRBJ1-4, with 7 positions matching TRBD1. With 0 bases clipped from V and 7 bases from J, the junction kept 8 bases outside the gene matches. Germline CDR1 SGHTA, CDR2 FQGNSA. The CDR3 runs to 16 residues. CDR3 in amino acids: CASSLASTGLGEKLFF. The CDR3 bases are TGTGCCAGCAGCTTAGCGTCGACAGGGTTAGGTGAAAAACTGTTTTTT.